A single T cell receptor (beta chain) is shown here with its context. This CDR3 has 12 amino acids. CDR1 and CDR2 from the germline V gene are SGHVS and FQNEAQ. V lost 5 bases and J lost 5, with 10 bases in between. The data were taken from a study of blood T cell repertoires in COVID-19. For the study at large: Samples of COVID-19 (acute and convalescent) were obtained from the United States, Italy and Spain. In each case, the material was cDNA or gDNA derived from T cells, B-cell-depleted T cells, or PBMCs.

In the source study's methods: Researchers report that nucleated cell counts were estimated from reference gene primer amplification. Assay used: immunoSEQ multiplex PCR; TCRdb lists only in-frame clones, some missing. V, J and clone size are taken as reported in that table, and D and trimming were inferred from the DNA itself. The sample lists roughly 38,000 clones; 90% were seen once. This chain links TRBV7-8 with TRBJ2-7; unclear D gene. Sequencing input: peripheral blood. The receptor was derived from an older man with acute or convalescent COVID-19. CDR3 amino acids: CASSLLNDEQYF. The CDR3 region has the DNA TGTGCCAGCAGCCTACTAAACGACGAGCAGTACTTC.